The sequence of this T cell receptor beta chain was determined in a study of shared clonotypes between healthy human individuals. About this clone: No antigen is known for it.

Germline trimming cut 3 bases from V and 3 bases from J; bases unmatched to any gene: 7. The CDR3 is 15 amino acids. CDR1 SGHNT and CDR2 YYREEE come from the germline V gene (reference sequence). The repertoire was sequenced with immunoSEQ multiplex PCR; TCRdb's copy has only in-frame clones and lacks some. The data contain 1.6 million or so clones, about 98.5% of them singletons. Study results and limitations: Generally, estimated richness proved larger in naive subsets than it did in memory subsets. In contrast to clonotypes shared by all four donors, non-shared clonotypes had lower generation probabilities.

The receptor comes from a man younger than 40 in good health. The material sequenced was naive CD4+ T cells sorted from blood. Stated subset: CD45RA+ positively selected. This chain links TRBV5-4 with TRBJ2-5; 8 bases align to TRBD1. DNA for the CDR3: TGTGCCAGCAGCTCGAAACCGACAGGGGAAGAGACCCAGTACTTC. Translation: CASSSKPTGEETQYF.